These T cell receptor beta chains were read from a single sample in a study of T cell changes during pregnancy in multiple sclerosis. Assay used: immunoSEQ multiplex PCR; TCRdb lists only in-frame clones, some missing. Among around 95,000 clones listed, around 93% were seen once. Specimen: peripheral blood, collected after pregnancy. These receptors came from a female donor with multiple sclerosis, enrolled in a pregnancy study. CDR3s include the opening cysteine and the closing phenylalanine or tryptophan. D genes are given only for firm matches. Expanded clones get a size class; other rows say once, few or many, or leave the size out.

abundance: NA
v_gene: TRBV7-3
d_gene: NA
j_gene: TRBJ1-6
CDR3aa: CASSLPGPALPLHF
CDR3nt: TGTGCCAGCAGCTTACCAGGCCCAGCTCTACCCCTCCACTTT

abundance: NA
v_gene: TRBV29-1
d_gene: NA
j_gene: TRBJ1-4
CDR3aa: CSAPSRGGALREKLFF
CDR3nt: TGCAGCGCCCCTTCACGCGGGGGCGCCTTGAGAGAAAAACTGTTTTTT

abundance: NA
v_gene: TRBV11-2
d_gene: TRBD1
j_gene: TRBJ1-2
CDR3aa: CASRVTGGMPNYGYTF
CDR3nt: TGTGCCAGCAGGGTGACAGGGGGTATGCCTAACTATGGCTACACCTTC

abundance: once
v_gene: TRBV2
d_gene: NA
j_gene: TRBJ2-3
CDR3aa: CASSETLGADTQYF
CDR3nt: TGTGCCAGCAGTGAAACATTGGGGGCCGATACGCAGTATTTT

abundance: few
v_gene: TRBV6-5
d_gene: NA
j_gene: TRBJ1-6
CDR3aa: CASSYLLGPGSSPLHF
CDR3nt: TGTGCCAGCAGTTACTTACTAGGACCCGGCTCTTCACCCCTCCACTTT

abundance: NA
v_gene: TRBV7-9
d_gene: TRBD1
j_gene: TRBJ1-2
CDR3aa: CASSLGQGEGYTF
CDR3nt: TGTGCCAGCAGCTTAGGGCAGGGGGAAGGCTACACCTTC

abundance: NA
v_gene: TRBV4-3
d_gene: NA
j_gene: TRBJ1-4
CDR3aa: CASSQDTGTNEKLFF
CDR3nt: TGCGCCAGCAGCCAAGACACAGGGACTAATGAAAAACTGTTTTTT

abundance: NA
v_gene: TRBV30
d_gene: NA
j_gene: TRBJ1-1
CDR3aa: CAWTAGVWGLSGNTEAFF
CDR3nt: TGTGCCTGGACAGCAGGGGTCTGGGGGCTTTCAGGGAACACTGAAGCTTTCTTT

abundance: NA
v_gene: TRBV11-3
d_gene: TRBD1
j_gene: TRBJ2-7
CDR3aa: CASSPGTGGPYEQYF
CDR3nt: TGTGCCAGCAGCCCCGGGACAGGGGGCCCCTACGAGCAGTACTTC

abundance: NA
v_gene: TRBV29-1
d_gene: TRBD1
j_gene: TRBJ1-1
CDR3aa: CSVEDRGVIAEAFF
CDR3nt: TGCAGCGTCGAGGACAGGGGGGTTATCGCTGAAGCTTTCTTT

abundance: once
v_gene: TRBV9
d_gene: NA
j_gene: TRBJ1-2
CDR3aa: CASSRSGTPSFRYGYTF
CDR3nt: TGTGCCAGCAGCAGATCCGGGACACCTTCGTTTAGGTATGGCTACACCTTC

abundance: NA
v_gene: TRBV5-4
d_gene: NA
j_gene: TRBJ2-3
CDR3aa: CASSSGGLGTDTQYF
CDR3nt: TGTGCCAGCAGCTCAGGGGGACTCGGCACAGATACGCAGTATTTT

abundance: NA
v_gene: TRBV28
d_gene: TRBD1
j_gene: TRBJ1-5
CDR3aa: CASSPMGQGDQPQHF
CDR3nt: TGTGCCAGCAGTCCTATGGGACAGGGGGACCAGCCCCAGCATTTT

abundance: NA
v_gene: TRBV15
d_gene: NA
j_gene: TRBJ1-2
CDR3aa: CATSTLASANYGYTF
CDR3nt: TGTGCCACCAGCACCCTAGCCAGCGCTAACTATGGCTACACCTTC

abundance: NA
v_gene: TRBV10-3
d_gene: TRBD1
j_gene: TRBJ1-2
CDR3aa: CAISESGTGGYYGYTF
CDR3nt: TGTGCCATCAGTGAGTCGGGGACAGGGGGCTACTATGGCTACACCTTC

abundance: once
v_gene: TRBV28
d_gene: NA
j_gene: TRBJ2-2
CDR3aa: CASSPPVAGELFF
CDR3nt: TGTGCCAGCAGTCCGCCGGTGGCCGGGGAGCTGTTTTTT

abundance: NA
v_gene: TRBV19
d_gene: NA
j_gene: TRBJ2-3
CDR3aa: CASSSGAYRSQYF
CDR3nt: TGTGCCAGTAGTAGCGGGGCCTACAGATCGCAGTATTTT

abundance: NA
v_gene: TRBV29-1
d_gene: TRBD1
j_gene: TRBJ2-7
CDR3aa: CSVEGTGVYEQYF
CDR3nt: TGCAGCGTTGAAGGGACAGGGGTCTACGAGCAGTACTTC

abundance: NA
v_gene: TRBV29-1
d_gene: TRBD1
j_gene: TRBJ2-1
CDR3aa: CSVEDLSGGEQFF
CDR3nt: TGCAGCGTTGAAGATCTTTCAGGGGGTGAGCAGTTCTTC

abundance: NA
v_gene: TRBV27
d_gene: NA
j_gene: TRBJ1-2
CDR3aa: CASRFTGNYGYTF
CDR3nt: TGTGCCAGCAGATTCACAGGAAACTATGGCTACACCTTC

abundance: NA
v_gene: TRBV19
d_gene: TRBD1
j_gene: TRBJ2-2
CDR3aa: CASSIKQGAGELFF
CDR3nt: TGTGCCAGTAGTATTAAACAGGGGGCCGGGGAGCTGTTTTTT

abundance: NA
v_gene: TRBV18
d_gene: NA
j_gene: TRBJ2-7
CDR3aa: CASSPFSPTVEAVYEQYF
CDR3nt: TGTGCCAGCTCACCTTTCAGCCCCACAGTGGAGGCCGTGTACGAGCAGTACTTC

abundance: NA
v_gene: TRBV15
d_gene: TRBD1
j_gene: TRBJ2-7
CDR3aa: CATSRASDRGNEQYF
CDR3nt: TGTGCCACCAGCAGAGCTTCGGACAGGGGCAACGAGCAGTACTTC

abundance: NA
v_gene: TRBV20-1
d_gene: NA
j_gene: TRBJ2-1
CDR3aa: CSASIADTQFF
CDR3nt: TGCAGTGCTTCGATAGCGGACACACAGTTCTTC

abundance: once
v_gene: TRBV5-4
d_gene: NA
j_gene: TRBJ1-1
CDR3aa: CASSVGRNTEAFF
CDR3nt: TGTGCCAGCAGCGTGGGGAGGAACACTGAAGCTTTCTTT

abundance: once
v_gene: TRBV2
d_gene: NA
j_gene: TRBJ1-5
CDR3aa: CASSPGIDQPQHF
CDR3nt: TGTGCCAGCAGTCCAGGGATCGATCAGCCCCAGCATTTT

abundance: NA
v_gene: TRBV5-6
d_gene: NA
j_gene: TRBJ2-5
CDR3aa: CASSFGGTWRETQYF
CDR3nt: TGTGCCAGCAGCTTCGGGGGGACATGGAGGGAGACCCAGTACTTC

abundance: once
v_gene: TRBV10-3
d_gene: TRBD2
j_gene: TRBJ2-3
CDR3aa: CAIMSSGTSDTQYF
CDR3nt: TGTGCCATCATGAGTAGCGGGACTTCTGATACGCAGTATTTT

abundance: few
v_gene: TRBV2
d_gene: TRBD1
j_gene: TRBJ1-6
CDR3aa: CASSPWTGTGGRSPLHF
CDR3nt: TGTGCCAGCAGTCCCTGGACCGGGACAGGGGGCCGGTCACCCCTCCACTTT

abundance: NA
v_gene: TRBV5-4
d_gene: NA
j_gene: TRBJ1-1
CDR3aa: CASSLDHRENTEAFF
CDR3nt: TGTGCCAGCAGCTTGGACCACAGGGAGAACACTGAAGCTTTCTTT

abundance: NA
v_gene: TRBV30
d_gene: NA
j_gene: TRBJ1-6
CDR3aa: CAWINSNSPLHF
CDR3nt: TGTGCCTGGATAAACAGTAATTCACCCCTCCACTTT

abundance: NA
v_gene: TRBV5-6
d_gene: TRBD2
j_gene: TRBJ2-4
CDR3aa: CASSLLAGVVNIQYF
CDR3nt: TGTGCCAGCAGCTTACTAGCGGGAGTAGTGAACATTCAGTACTTC

abundance: NA
v_gene: TRBV21-1
d_gene: NA
j_gene: TRBJ2-2
CDR3aa: CASSKERDPGTTDRGNTGELFF
CDR3nt: TGTGCCAGCAGCAAAGAGAGGGACCCCGGGACAACAGATCGTGGGAACACCGGGGAGCTGTTTTTT